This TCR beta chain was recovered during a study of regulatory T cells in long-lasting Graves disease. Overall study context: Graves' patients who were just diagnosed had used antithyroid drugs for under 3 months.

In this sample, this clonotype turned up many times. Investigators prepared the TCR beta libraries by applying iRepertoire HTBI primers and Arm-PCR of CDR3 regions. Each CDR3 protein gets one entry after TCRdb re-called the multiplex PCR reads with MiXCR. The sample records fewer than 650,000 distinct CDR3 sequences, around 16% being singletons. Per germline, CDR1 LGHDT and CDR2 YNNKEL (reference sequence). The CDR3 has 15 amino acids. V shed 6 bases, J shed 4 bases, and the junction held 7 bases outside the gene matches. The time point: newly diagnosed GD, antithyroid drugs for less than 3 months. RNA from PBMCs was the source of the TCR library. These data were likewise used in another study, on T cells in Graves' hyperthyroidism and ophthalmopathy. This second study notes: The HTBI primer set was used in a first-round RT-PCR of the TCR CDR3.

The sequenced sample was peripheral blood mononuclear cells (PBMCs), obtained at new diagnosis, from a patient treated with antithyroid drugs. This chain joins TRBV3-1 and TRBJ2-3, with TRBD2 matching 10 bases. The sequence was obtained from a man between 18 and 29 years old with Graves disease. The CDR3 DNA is TGTGCCAGCAGTCAATTTCTAGCGGGAGCAGATACGCAGTATTTT. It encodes CASSQFLAGADTQYF.